These 13 T cell receptor beta chains were sequenced from one sample in a study of cytomegalovirus exposure and HLA in healthy donors. The PCR had 60 Vbeta and 13 Jbeta primers. The repertoire was sequenced with immunoSEQ multiplex PCR; TCRdb's copy has only in-frame clones and lacks some. The table lists 94,000 or so clones, about two thirds of them singletons, with almost 8.5% in the top ten. Sequenced input: PBMCs. These receptors originate from a man between 60 and 70 years old in good health and CMV-seronegative.

The rearrangement joins TRBV19 to TRBJ2-1, with no clear D. Germline V gives CDR1 LNHDA, CDR2 SQIVND (reference sequence). The CDR3 has 14 residues. V lost 4 bases and J lost 4, with 11 bases in between. The DNA of the CDR3 is TGTGCCAGTAGTAATGAGGCCAGTTACAATGAGCAGTTCTTC. Translating gives CASSNEASYNEQFF.

This chain joins TRBV2 and TRBJ1-1, with D possibly matching TRBD1 (5 bases). Trimming took 2 bases from V and 3 from J, leaving 13 bases between them. The CDR3 has 15 amino acids. Germline CDR1 and CDR2: SNHLY and FYNNEI. The CDR3: CASSERVQDDTEAFF. The CDR3 bases are TGTGCCAGCAGTGAAAGGGTACAGGACGACACTGAAGCTTTCTTT.

The sample holds a few counts of this clone. The V call is TRBV7-9, the J call TRBJ1-1; D is undetermined. Germline CDR1 reads SEHNR; CDR2 reads FQNEAQ (reference sequence). The CDR3 length is 12 residues. Trimming cost V 1 base and J 5 bases, with 5 bases left between them. In nucleotides, the CDR3 is TGTGCCAGCAGCTTAGGGGAGACTGAAGCTTTCTTT. Residues: CASSLGETEAFF.

Remarks on this clone: At one end the junction does not follow the germline gene, possibly because of a read error. The chain has TRBV5-6 and TRBJ1-2; 8 bases agree with TRBD1. This CDR3 has 13 amino acids. Germline lookup yields CDR1 SGHDT and CDR2 YYEEEE. Here the CDR3 DNA reads TGTGCCAGCAGCTTTGGACAGGGCCATGTGAACGCCTTC. Translation gives CASSFGQGHVNAF.

The rearrangement joins TRBV2 to TRBJ2-5; tentative D call: TRBD2 (7 bases). This CDR3 has 15 amino acids. The V and J ends lost 1 base and 5 bases respectively, with 14 bases between them. Germline CDR1 SNHLY, CDR2 FYNNEI. CDR3 bases: TGTGCCAGCAGTGAAGGAGGGGGGGCCATTGAGACCCAGTACTTC. The encoded protein is CASSEGGGAIETQYF.

This clone occurred once. The gene calls are TRBV10-1 and TRBJ2-7; D remains unclear. The length of the CDR3 is 13 residues. Germline CDR1 reads WNHNN; CDR2 reads SYGVQD (reference sequence). V was trimmed by 2 bases and J by 1 base, leaving 6 bases between them. CDR3 protein: CASSEPPSYEQYF. CDR3 bases: TGCGCCAGCAGTGAGCCCCCGTCCTACGAGCAGTACTTC.

The chain carries TRBV18 and TRBJ2-7, with TRBD1 identical over 9 bases. The germline V gene encodes CDR1 KGHSH and CDR2 LQKENI. This CDR3 region has 16 residues. The V segment lost 5 bases and the J segment 1 base; nucleotides outside the gene matches: 9. The CDR3 sequence is CASSTTGTGTSYEQYF. CDR3 nucleotide sequence: TGTGCCAGCTCAACAACCGGGACAGGGACATCCTACGAGCAGTACTTC.

This clone was recorded a few times. The chain recombines TRBV29-1 with TRBJ1-1; D is uncertain. Germline values: CDR1 SQVTM, CDR2 ANQGSEA. This CDR3 is built from 14 residues. Trimming left V 5 bases short and J 3 bases short, with 16 bases between. CDR3 region: CSVRGRERDTEAFF. In DNA form, the CDR3 reads TGCAGCGTTCGAGGAAGGGAGAGAGACACTGAAGCTTTCTTT.

This clone was picked up one time. V and J are TRBV6-5 and TRBJ1-4, with 9 bases fitting TRBD1. Germline V gene sequence: CDR1 MNHEY, CDR2 SVGAGI. CDR3 length: 16 amino acids. V lost 2 bases, J lost 5 bases, and 6 bases stayed unmatched. CDR3 DNA sequence: TGTGCCAGCAGTTACGAACAGGGGGCCAAGAATGAAAAACTGTTTTTT. The encoded protein is CASSYEQGAKNEKLFF.

The chain has TRBV28 and TRBJ2-1, with 7 nucleotides matching TRBD2. The CDR3 consists of 15 residues. Germline CDR1 is MDHEN and CDR2 is SYDVKM. The J segment lost 7 bases and the V segment lost 6 bases, leaving 12 bases of the junction unmatched. The DNA of the CDR3 is TGTGCCAGCAGCCCTCGGCGGGAGAGGAGAAATGAGCAGTTCTTC. Amino acids: CASSPRRERRNEQFF.

This chain joins TRBV7-2 and TRBJ2-3, with TRBD2 identical over 13 bases. CDR1 SGHTA and CDR2 FQGNSA come from the germline V gene. There are 18 residues in the CDR3. The ends lost 0 bases at V and 2 bases at J; junction bases unmatched: 5. As DNA, the CDR3 is TGTGCCAGCAGCTTAGCGGGGACTAGCGGGACACTCACAGATACGCAGTATTTT. Its translation: CASSLAGTSGTLTDTQYF.

This clone was seen a few times. Distinct nucleotide sequences in the sample also encode this CDR3. V gene TRBV30 combines with J gene TRBJ1-5; D unresolved. The V end was cut by 0 bases, the J end by 3 bases, with 6 bases between. CDR1 and CDR2 (germline): GTSNPN, SVGIG (reference sequence). The CDR3 is made up of 13 amino acids. CDR3 in DNA: TGTGCCTGGAGTGTGGCAGTCAATCAGCCCCAGCATTTT. Residues: CAWSVAVNQPQHF.

This sequence joins TRBV5-1 and TRBJ2-1; 9 bases fit TRBD2. Germline V gives CDR1 SGHRS, CDR2 YFSETQ. CDR3 length equals 15 residues. V was clipped by 0 bases and J by 4 bases; unmatched bases: 2. The CDR3 region has the DNA TGCGCCAGCAGCTTGGGTAGCGGGGGATACAATGAGCAGTTCTTC. It yields the protein CASSLGSGGYNEQFF.